This paragraph covers one T cell receptor beta chain sequence. What it binds is unknown. Produced via immunoSEQ multiplex PCR; TCRdb's table is partial and in-frame only. The table records about 50,000 clones, less than 95% of them present only once. These data are taken from a study of T cell therapy after organ transplantation. Study-wide points: Post-therapy CD8 clonality change correlated inversely with pretherapy clonality.

Patients were solid-organ transplant recipients with drug-resistant or recurrent cytomegalovirus. The CDR3 is made up of 14 amino acids. The germline V gene has CDR1 LGHNA and CDR2 YNFKEQ. V was shortened by 2 bases and J by 2 bases, with 10 bases between the two germline ends. The receptor comes from a human patient who had received a solid organ transplant and had CMV disease. The V call is TRBV4-2, the J call TRBJ2-7; possibly TRBD2 for D (5 bases). The sample consisted of CD8+ T cells from blood, taken before autologous CMV-specific T cell therapy. This CDR3 is CASSQSGSPYEQYF. The CDR3 nucleotides read TGTGCCAGCAGCCAATCGGGATCCCCCTACGAGCAGTACTTC.